This TCR beta chain emerged from a study of somatic mutations in cytotoxic T cells in rheumatoid arthritis (dated by TCRdb to about 2017). About the investigation overall: Peripheral blood (30 ml EDTA) was collected from patients immediately after diagnosis and before any treatment began. TCRB deep sequencing covered 65 patients with rheumatoid arthritis along with 20 healthy controls. The study asked whether expanded CD8+ T-cell clones in newly diagnosed, untreated rheumatoid arthritis carry somatic mutations, and used TCRB deep sequencing to characterize clonality. Patient and control groups had essentially identical median ages. Some T-cell populations stained with V beta antibodies were sorted by flow on a FACSAria II or Sony SH800 to nearly 100% purity, with sorted V beta1+ cells additionally subjected to TCRB sequencing.

The full study reports these points: There was no significant difference in CD8+ T-cell clonality between rheumatoid arthritis patients and age-matched healthy controls. Several identical CD8+ TCRB sequences were found in both blood and synovial fluid, and in about an eighth of the 65 patients the largest CD8+ clone exceeded 20% of CD8+ cells. The expanded CD8+ clones had unknown antigen targets, and not appearing in virus-specific databases did not rule out that they were virus-specific. Healthy controls showed no age-related increase in CD8+ clonality, whereas patients did (Spearman r ≈ 0.49). The slight underrepresentation of TRBV07 in patients was not corrected for multiple comparisons.

Sequencing of TCRB CDR3 was done on genomic DNA with the immunoSEQ assay. From the authors' description of their analysis: When patient CD8+ clones exceeding 1% were checked against published virus-specific TCRB sequences, only a few matched. The analyses included only productive TCRB rearrangements. Clonality was expressed as a Shannon entropy-based productive clonality index, with each clone defined by a unique TCRB CDR3 sequence. The template counts of each clone relative to the total templates per sample were used to calculate repertoire overlap between two samples. Flow cytometry-measured V-gene usage correlated with V-gene usage from TCRB sequencing, with a Spearman r of less than 0.65. This immuneACCESS table, as held by TCRdb, lists in-frame sequences with V and J called but not all clones. Of the missing ones, under half trace to an unresolved V gene in checked studies; the others have no known cause. V, J and clone size are those of that table, while D and trimming were read from the DNA. Recorded for this sample are 15,000 to 20,000 clones; approximately 75% of them occurred a single time. The leading ten clones occupy approximately 12% of the sample.

CD4+ and CD8+ cells were isolated by positive magnetic bead selection on an AutoMACS, and purity was checked by flow cytometry. A TCR V beta antibody panel was used in flow cytometry to screen first for clonal expansions, which were then characterized by TCRB deep sequencing of sorted CD8+ fractions. Ficoll-Paque PLUS density gradient separation was used to isolate peripheral blood mononuclear cells. Nucleospin Tissue or Tissue XS kits were used to extract DNA from CD4-enriched, CD8-enriched or PBMC samples, and a Qubit 2.0 fluorometer was used for quantification. The CDR3 measures 17 amino acids from cysteine to phenylalanine. CDR3 DNA is the only sequence kept; it has 51 bases, read in frame from the first base. Note on this clone: Its antigen remains unidentified. Base qualities were left out, and no much larger clone turns up one base away.

Specimen: CD8+ T cells sorted from blood. This receptor was obtained from an adult with rheumatoid arthritis. The chain couples TRBV21-1 to TRBJ1-6. TRBV21-1 corresponds to a pseudogene. The CDR3 sequence is CASSKDTPSSYNSPLHF. The DNA is as follows: TGTGCCAGCAGCAAAGACACGCCGAGCTCCTATAATTCACCCCTCCACTTT.